The 22 T cell receptor beta chains below all came from one sample that was sequenced in a study of tumor and adjacent non-tumor tissue in lung cancer. No cell sorting was done before RNA was extracted from the tissue. The library came from three nested PCR rounds adapted from ARM-PCR protocols. From the multiplex PCR reads, TCRdb called clonotypes with MiXCR, one entry per CDR3 protein. Of around 210,000 distinct CDR3 sequences listed, about 71% are singletons. Specimen: lung tumor tissue. Every receptor here comes from a man aged 55 to 69 with non-small cell lung cancer.

This clonotype came up once. The junction and the germline gene differ at one end; a read error may be behind it. V usage is TRBV11-2 and J usage is TRBJ2-1; D gene unclear. The germline V gene has CDR1 SGHAT and CDR2 FQNNGV. The CDR3 is made up of 13 amino acids. The DNA of the CDR3 is TGTGCCAGAAGCTCTGCTTTTTACATTGAGCAGTTCTTC. Translated, it gives CARSSAFYIEQFF.

Details on this clonotype: Likely a read error: the CDR3 ends without its conserved phenylalanine or tryptophan. V gene TRBV20-1 combines with J gene TRBJ2-7, with 8 bases matching TRBD2. CDR1 and CDR2 (germline): DFQATT, SNEGSKA (reference sequence). The CDR3 has 16 amino acids. The CDR3 DNA follows: TGCAGTGCTATAGACGGGACTAGGGGGACGAACTACAAGCAGTACTCC. Protein: CSAIDGTRGTNYKQYS.

A word on this clonotype: This likely comes from a read error, as the CDR3 has no conserved phenylalanine or tryptophan at its end. The V call is TRBV29-1, the J call TRBJ2-2; TRBD2 matches 7 bases. From germline, CDR1 is SQVTM and CDR2 ANQGSEA. V lost 7 bases, J lost 8 bases, and 10 bases stayed unmatched. This CDR3 comprises 13 residues. This CDR3 is CSGGTPGGGELFV. CDR3 DNA sequence: TGCAGCGGGGGAACTCCCGGGGGGGGGGAGCTGTTTGTT.

About this clonotype: Because the CDR3 is missing its conserved closing phenylalanine or tryptophan, this is likely a read error. Because the CDR3's place on the DNA is in doubt, the DNA is left out and the CDR3 is given as listed by TCRdb. The rearrangement links TRBV11-2 to TRBJ2-1; the table calls TRBD1, which could not be checked here. Germline V gives CDR1 SGHAT, CDR2 FQNNGV. Both ends counted, the CDR3 spans 13 residues. CDR3 sequence: CASSLGGGNEQFS.

This clonotype occurred once. Lacking the conserved final phenylalanine or tryptophan, this CDR3 likely reflects a read error. V gene TRBV29-1 combines with J gene TRBJ2-3; 11 bases map to TRBD2. V was clipped by 6 bases and J by 5 bases; unmatched bases: 4. This CDR3 spans 13 amino acids. Germline-derived CDR1 and CDR2 are SQVTM and ANQGSEA. CDR3 sequence (DNA): TGCAGCGTAACTAGCGGGGGCATAGATACGCAGTATTTA. It translates to CSVTSGGIDTQYL.

A note on this clonotype: This may arise from a read error, as a much more abundant clone is one base away. This chain connects TRBV6-1 to TRBJ1-1; no clear D gene. CDR1 MNHNS and CDR2 SASEGT come from the germline V gene. The length of the CDR3 is 13 residues. CDR3 DNA sequence: TGTGCCAGCAGCGTAGTGAGTAACATTGAAGCTTTCTTT. Its translation is CASSVVSNIEAFF.

Remarks on this clonotype: A read error may account for a junction end that differs from germline. CDR3: CASNLDRPPANIQYF. CDR3 bases: TGTGCCAGCAACTTAGATCGGCCTCCGGCGAACATTCAGTACTTC. This chain joins TRBV11-3 and TRBJ2-4; D is uncertain. Germline V gene lookup returns CDR1 SGHNT and CDR2 YENEEA. CDR3 length: 15 amino acids. Full variable domain (remainder filled in from reference TRBV11-3 and TRBJ2-4): EAGVVQSPRYKIIEKKQPVAFWCNPISGHNTLYWYLQNLGQGPELLIRYENEEAVDDSQLPKDRFSAERLKGVDSTLKIQPAELGDSAVYLCASNLDRPPANIQYFGAGTRLSVL.

V gene TRBV6-5 combines with J gene TRBJ1-5; D is undetermined. Germline V CDR1 and CDR2: MNHEY, SVGAGI. This CDR3 comprises 15 residues. The germline V and J ends were trimmed by 5 bases and 4 bases, with 15 bases remaining between them. The CDR3 nucleotides are TGTGCCAGCAGTGATACAGAGTACGGTAATCAGCCCCAGCATTTT. As protein: CASSDTEYGNQPQHF.

Concerning this clonotype itself: One end of the junction is discordant with germline, which a read error may explain. The chain recombines TRBV11-2 with TRBJ2-2, with a weak D call TRBD2 (5 bases). Germline CDR1 reads SGHAT; CDR2 reads FQNNGV. This CDR3 has 13 residues. The CDR3 protein is CASSLERAGQLLF. The CDR3 region has the DNA TGTGCCAGCAGCTTAGAGAGGGCCGGGCAGCTGTTATTT.

The V call is TRBV6-2 or TRBV6-3, the J call TRBJ2-7, with TRBD2 matching 12 bases. The CDR3 sequence is 14 residues long. V lost 7 bases and J lost 3; bases outside the gene matches: 4. Germline V gene sequence: CDR1 MNHEY, CDR2 SVGEGT. CDR3 protein: CASNLTSGSYEQYF. The CDR3 DNA reads TGTGCCAGCAATTTGACTAGCGGGAGCTACGAGCAGTACTTC.

Regarding this clonotype: The junction and the germline gene differ at one end; a read error may be behind it. The rearrangement joins TRBV11-3 to TRBJ1-1; D remains ambiguous. The CDR3 consists of 13 residues. CDR1 and CDR2 from the germline V gene are SGHNT and YENEEA. The CDR3 sequence is CASSSSGYTGAFF. The CDR3 DNA follows: TGTGCCAGCAGCTCGTCAGGATATACTGGAGCTTTCTTT.

Turning to this clonotype: A junction boundary mismatches the germline segment, possibly from a read error. V is TRBV6-5 and J is TRBJ1-5, with D maybe TRBD1 (6 bases). The V gene's germline CDR1 is MNHEY and CDR2 SVGAGI. The CDR3 totals 13 residues. CDR3 nucleotide sequence: TGTACCAGCAGTGGGGGGCCTCCTCAGCCCCAGCATTTT. Amino acid sequence: CTSSGGPPQPQHF.

On this clonotype itself: The junction departs from germline at one end; a sequencing error may be responsible. The rearrangement links TRBV11-2 to TRBJ2-7; D tentatively reads TRBD1 or TRBD2 (7 bases each). This CDR3 region has 14 residues. Germline lookup yields CDR1 SGHAT and CDR2 FQNNGV. CDR3 amino acids: CANMPGGGTYKQYF. DNA of the CDR3: TGTGCCAACATGCCAGGGGGGGGGACCTACAAGCAGTACTTC.

Of note for this clonotype: This clone may be a read error of a much larger clone one base away. This chain connects TRBV20-1 to TRBJ1-2; D might be TRBD1 (5 bases). Trimming took off 1 base at V and 2 bases at J, with 11 bases between the two ends. The CDR3 extends over 14 amino acids. Germline V CDR1 and CDR2: DFQATT, SNEGSKA (reference sequence). CDR3 protein: CSARGGNSNYGYTF. The CDR3 coding sequence is TGCAGTGCTAGAGGGGGGAACTCCAACTATGGCTACACCTTC.

Note on this clonotype: A clone one base away is much larger, so this may be a read error. This CDR3 is CASSQDPGITETFF. CDR3 sequence (DNA): TGCGCCAGCAGCCAAGATCCCGGTATCACTGAAACTTTCTTT. This chain connects TRBV4-3 to TRBJ1-1, with D uncertain. The CDR3 extends over 14 amino acids. Looked up from germline, CDR1 is LGHNA and CDR2 is YSLEER.

DNA for the CDR3: TGCGCCAGCAGCCAGGGGGATGGGGGCCCCGAGACCCAGTACTTC. It codes for CASSQGDGGPETQYF. This chain uses TRBV5-1 with TRBJ2-5; 7 nucleotides align to TRBD1. The CDR3 runs to 15 residues. The V and J ends lost 4 bases and 5 bases, in that order; junction bases with no gene match: 11. Germline V gene sequence: CDR1 SGHRS, CDR2 YFSETQ.

The chain recombines TRBV6-1 with TRBJ1-5; D might be TRBD1 (6 bases). The CDR3 spans 16 residues. CDR1 and CDR2 (germline): MNHNS, SASEGT. Deletions cut 2 bases from V and 10 bases from J, with 21 bases between. CDR3 protein: CASSEWFRDTVTPQHF. The CDR3 DNA reads as TGTGCCAGCAGTGAATGGTTTAGGGACACCGTAACTCCCCAGCATTTT.

The DNA for the CDR3 is TGCAGTGTTAGTTCAGCGGGGACAGATACGCAGTATTTT. The encoded protein is CSVSSAGTDTQYF. The rearrangement uses TRBV20-1 and TRBJ2-3; 7 positions match TRBD2. Germline V gene lookup returns CDR1 DFQATT and CDR2 SNEGSKA (reference sequence). V dropped 7 bases and J dropped 3; count of bases not matched to a gene: 7. The CDR3 is 13 amino acids.

The rearrangement links TRBV30 to TRBJ2-5; 10 bases fit TRBD2. V dropped 4 bases and J dropped 7; count of bases not matched to a gene: 9. Germline CDR1 and CDR2: GTSNPN and SVGIG (reference sequence). The CDR3 is made up of 14 amino acids. CDR3 sequence reads: CAWIPTSGYGTQYF. CDR3 DNA: TGTGCCTGGATCCCGACTAGCGGGTATGGGACCCAGTACTTC.

This clonotype was observed once. Its ends do not fully match the called genes, so a read error is possible. The chain joins TRBV7-9 to TRBJ1-1; D is ambiguous. CDR1 is SEHNR, CDR2 FQNEAQ, per germline (reference sequence). CDR3 length: 14 residues. The CDR3 protein is CANSPRAGNTEALF. For the CDR3, the DNA is TGTGCTAACAGCCCTAGAGCGGGGAACACTGAAGCTTTATTT.

As for this clonotype: A much larger clonotype is one base distant, so this may be a read error. The genes are TRBV6-5 and TRBJ1-5; a possible D gene is TRBD1 (6 bases). This CDR3 is built from 14 residues. Germline CDR1 and CDR2: MNHEY and SVGAGI. CDR3 coding DNA: TGTGCCAGGAGTTATGGGGGGCTCAATCAGCCCCAGCATTTT. It encodes CARSYGGLNQPQHF.

This clonotype was recorded a few times. A much larger clone lies one base from this, so it may be a read error. This rearrangement joins TRBV20-1 to TRBJ1-2; D is unresolved. The V gene's germline CDR1 is DFQATT and CDR2 SNEGSKA (reference sequence). The CDR3 consists of 11 residues. The CDR3 protein is CGASNNYGYTF. The CDR3 nucleotides are TGCGGTGCCAGTAATAACTATGGCTACACCTTC.